A single sample is the source of the 4 T cell receptor beta chains below, sequenced in a study of blood T cell repertoires in COVID-19. The protocol was immunoSEQ multiplex PCR, while the TCRdb copy is restricted to in-frame clones and leaves out a portion. The sample consists of about 95,000 clones, approximately 80% of them appearing once. Source material: peripheral blood. The receptors were sampled from a human donor in a cohort sampled during active COVID-19.

In its sample, this clone was seen a few times. The gene calls are TRBV11-3 and TRBJ2-1; possibly TRBD1 for D (6 bases). Germline lookup yields CDR1 SGHNT and CDR2 YENEEA. The CDR3 loop spans 17 amino acids. The V end lost 5 bases, the J end lost 0 bases, and 17 bases lay between the germline ends. The CDR3 bases are TGTGCCAGCAGCGCAGGGGTGGGTTCGAGCTCCTACAATGAGCAGTTCTTC. Amino acids: CASSAGVGSSSYNEQFF.

J is TRBJ2-3 and V is TRBV18, with a tentative D call TRBD2 (6 bases). Germline CDR1 and CDR2: KGHSH and LQKENI. The V end lost 4 bases, the J end lost 2 bases, and 16 bases lay between the germline ends. The CDR3 runs to 16 residues. For the CDR3, the DNA is TGTGCCAGCTCACGACCCTCGGCGGGGTACACAGATACGCAGTATTTT. Its translation is CASSRPSAGYTDTQYF.

The chain joins TRBV24-1 to TRBJ2-3, with D possibly TRBD1 on 6 matching bases. V was clipped by 4 bases and J by 0 bases, with 10 bases between them. CDR3 length equals 15 residues. The germline gives CDR1 KGHDR, CDR2 SFDVKD. The CDR3 spells CATSEGDISTDTQYF. The CDR3 DNA follows: TGTGCCACCAGTGAGGGGGACATCAGCACAGATACGCAGTATTTT.

The J gene is TRBJ1-2, the V gene TRBV7-9, with 12 bases that match TRBD1. Germline CDR1 is SEHNR and CDR2 is FQNEAQ (reference sequence). The CDR3 has 14 residues. V was pared by 3 bases and J by 4 bases, with 0 bases of the junction left unmatched. CDR3 nucleotides: TGTGCCAGCAGCTTGGGACAGGGGGCCTATGGCTACACCTTC. This encodes CASSLGQGAYGYTF.